The following is a T cell receptor beta chain sequence with its context. Antigen specificity is unknown. The germline V gene encodes CDR1 SGHNT and CDR2 YYREEE (reference sequence). The CDR3 is 15 residues long. Between the trimmed V and J ends, which lost 1 base and 3 bases, there was a span of 10 bases. The sample is drawn from a study of T cell responses to AZD1222 COVID-19 vaccine. Here immunoSEQ multiplex PCR was the method, and the copy in TCRdb shows in-frame clones only, minus some. The table has 150,000 to 200,000 clones, about 91% seen once. Study-level points and caveats: Spike-specific TCR repertoires showed rising breadth and depth after two AZD1222 doses. There were mostly white British donors and more females than males, and clonal diversity was possibly underestimated.

This TCR was recovered from an adult who received the AZD1222 COVID-19 vaccine. This specimen consisted of peripheral blood, obtained 28 days after the second AZD1222 dose. This sequence joins TRBV5-4 and TRBJ2-2, with D perhaps matching TRBD1 or TRBD2 (5 bases each). The CDR3 region has the DNA TGTGCCAGCAGCTTGTGGGGCGGGTACACCGGGGAGCTGTTTTTT. Translation gives CASSLWGGYTGELFF.